One sample yielded the 20 T cell receptor beta chains listed below, sequenced in a study of identical twins. TCRdb fed the 5' RACE reads into MiXCR, producing one record per CDR3 protein. Of 450,000 to 500,000 distinct CDR3 sequences listed, approximately 14% are singletons. The same data also contributed to another study, on yellow fever vaccine responses in identical twins.

Sequences were obtained from CD4+ T cells sorted from blood. These receptors all come from a woman aged 18 to 35 in good health.

This clonotype appeared a few times. The chain joins TRBV28 to TRBJ2-6; possible D gene TRBD2, 5 bases. V shed 5 bases and J shed 2 bases, with 10 bases lying between them. The CDR3 is 15 residues long. Germline CDR1 and CDR2: MDHEN and SYDVKM. CDR3 DNA sequence: TGTGCCAGCAGTGCGAGGGATACTGGGGCCAACGTCCTGACTTTC. Its protein product is CASSARDTGANVLTF.

This clonotype was seen a handful of times. The chain joins TRBV5-6 to TRBJ2-1; 8 bases align to TRBD2. This CDR3 has 15 amino acids. Germline CDR1 is SGHDT and CDR2 is YYEEEE. With 1 base clipped from V and 5 bases from J, the junction kept 5 bases outside the gene matches. The CDR3 coding sequence is TGTGCCAGCAGCTTGTTGGGACTAGATAACAATGAGCAGTTCTTC. Translating it yields CASSLLGLDNNEQFF.

This clonotype was observed a handful of times. The chain employs TRBV25-1 and TRBJ2-1, with a possible D match to TRBD1 (6 bases). Germline values: CDR1 MGHDK, CDR2 SYGVNS. This CDR3 spans 11 amino acids. Trimming stripped 3 bases from V and 14 bases from J, with 11 bases between. Here the CDR3 reads CASSDQRQEFF. The CDR3 DNA sequence: TGTGCCAGCAGTGACCAGAGACAGGAGTTCTTC.

The chain combines TRBV29-1 with TRBJ2-2; no firm D call. Germline V lookup: CDR1 SQVTM, CDR2 ANQGSEA. The CDR3 consists of 14 residues. Trimming stripped 4 bases from V and 1 base from J, with 10 bases between. CDR3 bases: TGCAGCGTTGTGACCTCCCTGAACACCGGGGAGCTGTTTTTT. Translation gives CSVVTSLNTGELFF.

This clonotype was seen a handful of times. The V gene is TRBV6-2 or TRBV6-3, the J gene TRBJ1-4, with no clear D. The V gene lost 8 bases and the J gene lost 12 bases, with 13 bases spanning the gap. Germline V gene data show CDR1 as MNHEY and CDR2 as SVGEGT. This CDR3 has 11 amino acids. CDR3: CASGRSGQLFF. The CDR3 coding sequence is TGTGCCAGCGGCCGTTCCGGGCAACTGTTTTTT.

J is TRBJ2-2 and V is TRBV10-3, with D possibly TRBD1 on 6 matching bases. Germline V CDR1 and CDR2: ENHRY, SYGVKD. Trimming shortened V by 3 bases and J by 1 base, and 6 bases separated the two germline ends. This CDR3 has 14 amino acids. In nucleotides, the CDR3 is TGTGCCATCAGTGAACAGGGGAACACCGGGGAGCTGTTTTTT. Translation gives CAISEQGNTGELFF.

V is TRBV12-3 or TRBV12-4 and J is TRBJ2-4; weak D call: TRBD1 (6 bases). The V gene lost 6 bases and the J gene lost 2 bases, with 11 bases spanning the gap. The CDR3 extends over 14 amino acids. The CDR3: CASREQGPKNIQYF. The CDR3 nucleotides are TGTGCCAGCAGGGAACAGGGACCCAAAAACATTCAGTACTTC.

This clonotype has only a few counts. The chain is built from TRBV4-1 and TRBJ2-2, with 7 bases lining up with TRBD2. CDR3 size: 17 residues. Germline V gene data show CDR1 as MGHRA and CDR2 as YSYEKL. The V and J ends lost 2 bases and 5 bases, in that order; junction bases with no gene match: 11. The DNA of the CDR3 is TGCGCCAGCAGCCAAAATGCCGGCGGGAGCCGAACCGGGGAGCTGTTTTTT. Its translation is CASSQNAGGSRTGELFF.

The chain combines TRBV7-2 with TRBJ2-1; D unresolved. CDR1 and CDR2 (germline): SGHTA, FQGNSA. The CDR3 has 16 amino acids. The V gene lost 0 bases and the J gene lost 2 bases, with 11 bases spanning the gap. The CDR3 loop reads CASSLAGSVAYNEQFF. The CDR3 DNA follows: TGTGCCAGCAGCTTAGCGGGCTCGGTGGCCTACAATGAGCAGTTCTTC.

This clonotype has just a few counts. The chain recombines TRBV6-2 or TRBV6-3 with TRBJ2-7; the match to TRBD2 covers 9 bases. Trimming removed 0 bases from V and 2 bases from J; junction bases left unmatched: 5. The germline CDR1 and CDR2 sequences are MNHEY and SVGEGT. CDR3 length: 16 residues. CDR3 sequence: CASSYSRTSDPYEQYF. CDR3 DNA sequence: TGTGCCAGCAGTTACTCGAGGACTAGCGACCCCTACGAGCAGTACTTC.

This chain joins TRBV7-9 and TRBJ2-3; TRBD2 matches 11 bases. This CDR3 comprises 16 residues. V shed 4 bases, J shed 4 bases, and the junction held 7 bases outside the gene matches. Looked up from germline, CDR1 is SEHNR and CDR2 is FQNEAQ (reference sequence). The CDR3 nucleotides read TGTGCCAGCAGCTCATATAGCGGGGGGGCCGCAGATACGCAGTATTTT. Protein sequence: CASSSYSGGAADTQYF.

The gene calls are TRBV7-8 and TRBJ1-1; 7 nucleotides line up with TRBD1. Germline V CDR1 and CDR2: SGHVS, FQNEAQ. The ends lost 1 base at V and 5 bases at J; junction bases unmatched: 4. CDR3 length equals 14 residues. CDR3 region: CASSLEGAWTEAFF. The CDR3, as DNA: TGTGCCAGCAGCTTAGAGGGGGCTTGGACTGAAGCTTTCTTT.

The chain has TRBV5-4 and TRBJ2-2, with D possibly being TRBD1 (5 bases). The germline CDR1 and CDR2 sequences are SGHNT and YYREEE (reference sequence). The ends were cut back, 5 bases at V and 4 bases at J, with 18 bases in the middle. The CDR3 length is 16 residues. CDR3 sequence reads: CASRNNPRGSTGELFF. CDR3 sequence (DNA): TGTGCCAGCAGAAACAACCCAAGGGGAAGCACCGGGGAGCTGTTTTTT.

This clonotype came up many times. V and J are TRBV6-1 and TRBJ2-2; 10 positions agree with TRBD1. J gave up 6 bases and V 7 bases, and 14 bases lay outside the gene matches. The V gene's germline CDR1 is MNHNS and CDR2 SASEGT. This CDR3 comprises 17 residues. The CDR3 nucleotides read TGTGCCAGCAACAAAATGATGGGACAGGGGTATTCCGGGGAGCTGTTTTTT. It yields the protein CASNKMMGQGYSGELFF.

In this sample, this clonotype turned up a few times. The chain links TRBV20-1 to TRBJ2-1; 7 bases match TRBD2. With V trimmed by 2 bases and J by 0 bases, 10 bases remained unmatched. This CDR3 is built from 17 residues. CDR1 and CDR2 (germline): DFQATT, SNEGSKA (reference sequence). For the CDR3, the DNA is TGCAGTGCTAGAAGGAACACGGGGGGTCGCTCCTACAATGAGCAGTTCTTC. It encodes CSARRNTGGRSYNEQFF.

This chain links TRBV5-6 with TRBJ2-5; TRBD2 is a possible D gene (5 bases). V gave up 0 bases and J gave up 2 bases, with 17 bases separating them. CDR3 length: 17 amino acids. Germline CDR1 and CDR2: SGHDT and YYEEEE. This chain's CDR3 is CASSLAKAAVQQETQYF. The CDR3 nucleotides read TGTGCCAGCAGCTTGGCCAAAGCAGCGGTACAGCAAGAGACCCAGTACTTC.

The rearrangement links TRBV27 to TRBJ2-7; perhaps TRBD1 as D (6 bases). Trimming cost V 5 bases and J 5 bases, with 16 bases left between them. The CDR3 spans 14 residues. Germline assignment: CDR1 MNHEY and CDR2 SMNVEV (reference sequence). CDR3 residues: CASSAYRVKNEQYF. In DNA form, the CDR3 reads TGTGCCAGCAGTGCCTACAGGGTCAAGAACGAGCAGTACTTC.

The gene calls are TRBV20-1 and TRBJ2-5, with D hard to call. V was clipped by 1 base and J by 5 bases, with 11 bases between them. In germline, CDR1 is DFQATT, CDR2 SNEGSKA (reference sequence). The CDR3 is 13 residues long. The CDR3 nucleotides are TGCAGTGCTAGAGGCCTAGTAATTGAGACCCAGTACTTC. Encoded protein: CSARGLVIETQYF.

In this sample, this clonotype turned up a few times. CDR3 residues: CASSPSRGFTDTQYF. As DNA, the CDR3 is TGTGCCAGCAGCCCCAGCAGGGGTTTCACAGATACGCAGTATTTT. This chain joins TRBV6-1 and TRBJ2-3, with D possibly matching TRBD1 (6 bases). Germline V gene data show CDR1 as MNHNS and CDR2 as SASEGT. Trimming removed 6 bases from V and 2 bases from J, with 15 bases in between. This CDR3 comprises 15 residues.

Only a few counts were recorded for this clonotype. The chain employs TRBV4-3 and TRBJ2-1; 10 bases fit TRBD2. The V gene's germline CDR1 is LGHNA and CDR2 YSLEER. There are 18 residues in the CDR3. V shed 0 bases, J shed 4 bases, and the junction held 9 bases outside the gene matches. The CDR3 is CASSQDPTSGIPYNEQFF. DNA of the CDR3: TGCGCCAGCAGCCAAGATCCTACTAGCGGGATTCCTTACAATGAGCAGTTCTTC.